The source of this TCR beta chain is a study of T cell responses to AZD1222 COVID-19 vaccine. Overall study findings and caveats: Vaccine-associated CD4 TCRs ranged over spike, dominating at 160-218 and 743-854. Donors were chiefly white British, with a greater number of females, and clonal diversity was perhaps underestimated.

Concerning this clone itself: Its antigen is undetermined.

Trimming removed 0 bases at V and 0 bases at J, with 15 bases between. The CDR3 covers 18 residues. CDR1 and CDR2 (germline): MNHEY, SVGEGT. Using immunoSEQ multiplex PCR, the repertoire was profiled, and TCRdb retains in-frame clones only, with some absent. The profile covers 140,000 to 150,000 clones, with 80% to 95% appearing a single time and roughly 3.7% taken by the ten largest. This clonotype was obtained from an adult in good health. Sequencing used peripheral blood, obtained on day 0 of AZD1222 vaccination. The chain employs TRBV6-2 or TRBV6-3 and TRBJ1-5; D unclear. CDR3 protein: CASSYSDLWGTSNQPQHF. In DNA, the CDR3 is TGTGCCAGCAGTTACTCGGACCTCTGGGGAACTAGCAATCAGCCCCAGCATTTT.